The 6 T cell receptor beta chains below all came from one sample that was sequenced in a study of blood T cell repertoires in COVID-19. Measured with immunoSEQ multiplex PCR; TCRdb has only the in-frame clones, and not every one. Counted here are roughly 400,000 clones, about 89% occurring once; the ten biggest clones make up 2% to 2.5%. Sequenced sample: peripheral blood. The receptors here all came from a woman aged 55-75 years with COVID-19, enrolled during active disease.

The chain has TRBV9 and TRBJ1-6; no reliable D call. This CDR3 region has 15 residues. Trimming removed 0 bases at V and 6 bases at J, with 10 bases between. The germline CDR1 and CDR2 sequences are SGDLS and YYNGEE. The CDR3 nucleotides are TGTGCCAGCAGCGTAGCATTAGGAGGTAATTCACCCCTCCACTTT. Amino acids: CASSVALGGNSPLHF.

The chain couples TRBV6-5 to TRBJ1-2; the match to TRBD1 covers 11 bases. V gave up 6 bases and J gave up 7 bases; unmatched junction bases: 4. Germline V lookup: CDR1 MNHEY, CDR2 SVGAGI. This CDR3 contains 13 residues. CDR3 nucleotides: TGTGCCAGCAGATGGGACAGGGGGAGTGGCTACACCTTC. Translation: CASRWDRGSGYTF.

DNA for the CDR3: TGTGCCATCAGTGAGTTCGGGGGGGCCTACAATGAGCAGTTCTTC. Its translation: CAISEFGGAYNEQFF. The chain is built from TRBV10-3 and TRBJ2-1, with TRBD2 matching over 8 bases. Germline V gives CDR1 ENHRY, CDR2 SYGVKD. The CDR3 contains 15 residues. The J segment lost 2 bases and the V segment lost 1 base, leaving 1 base of the junction unmatched.

This chain uses TRBV19 with TRBJ2-6; D gene ambiguous. CDR3 size: 14 residues. Trimming shortened V by 5 bases and J by 1 base, and 6 bases separated the two germline ends. Looked up from germline, CDR1 is LNHDA and CDR2 is SQIVND (reference sequence). The CDR3 protein is CASSVRSGANVLTF. The CDR3 region has the DNA TGTGCCAGTAGTGTCAGGTCTGGGGCCAACGTCCTGACTTTC.

The V call is TRBV5-1, the J call TRBJ1-3; 7 bases match TRBD1. V shed 0 bases, J shed 2 bases, and the junction held 5 bases outside the gene matches. The CDR3 loop spans 16 amino acids. Germline CDR1 is SGHRS and CDR2 is YFSETQ. The CDR3 sequence is CASSLGDSQTGNTIYF. The CDR3 region has the DNA TGCGCCAGCAGCTTGGGGGACAGCCAGACTGGAAACACCATATATTTT.

This clone was counted a single time. The chain employs TRBV4-2 and TRBJ2-3; 8 bases agree with TRBD2. Germline-derived CDR1 and CDR2 are LGHNA and YNFKEQ. V shed 4 bases and J 3 bases; nucleotides not matched to a gene: 6. The CDR3 length is 15 residues. The CDR3 loop is CASSPRGGGTDTQYF. CDR3 in DNA: TGTGCCAGCAGCCCCCGGGGGGGCGGTACAGATACGCAGTATTTT.